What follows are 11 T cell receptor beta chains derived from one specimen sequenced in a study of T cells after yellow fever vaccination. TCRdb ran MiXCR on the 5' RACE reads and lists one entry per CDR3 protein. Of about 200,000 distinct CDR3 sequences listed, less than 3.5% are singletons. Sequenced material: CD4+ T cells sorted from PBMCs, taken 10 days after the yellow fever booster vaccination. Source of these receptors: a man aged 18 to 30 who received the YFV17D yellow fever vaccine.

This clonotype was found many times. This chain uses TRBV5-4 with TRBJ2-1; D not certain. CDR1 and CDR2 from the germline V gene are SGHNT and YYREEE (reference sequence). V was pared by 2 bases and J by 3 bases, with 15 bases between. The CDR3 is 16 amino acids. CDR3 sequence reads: CASSFSGQRSYNEQFF. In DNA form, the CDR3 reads TGTGCCAGCAGCTTTTCGGGCCAGAGGAGCTACAATGAGCAGTTCTTC. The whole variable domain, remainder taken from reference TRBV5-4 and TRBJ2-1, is ETGVTQSPTHLIKTRGQQVTLRCSSQSGHNTVSWYQQALGQGPQFIFQYYREEENGRGNFPPRFSGLQFPNYSSELNVNALELDDSALYLCASSFSGQRSYNEQFFGPGTRLTVL.

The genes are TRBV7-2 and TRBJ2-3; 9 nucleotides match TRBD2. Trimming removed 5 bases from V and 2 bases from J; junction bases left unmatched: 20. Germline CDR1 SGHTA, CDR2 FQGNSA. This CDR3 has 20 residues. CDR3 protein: CASSPHKVGLAGSPTDTQYF. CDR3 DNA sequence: TGTGCCAGCAGCCCGCATAAGGTTGGGCTAGCGGGGTCCCCCACAGATACGCAGTATTTT. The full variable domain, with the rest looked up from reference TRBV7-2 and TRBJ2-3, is GAGVSQSPSNKVTEKGKDVELRCDPISGHTALYWYRQSLGQGLEFLIYFQGNSAPDKSGLPSDRFSAERTGGSVSTLTIQRTQQEDSAVYLCASSPHKVGLAGSPTDTQYFGPGTRLTVL.

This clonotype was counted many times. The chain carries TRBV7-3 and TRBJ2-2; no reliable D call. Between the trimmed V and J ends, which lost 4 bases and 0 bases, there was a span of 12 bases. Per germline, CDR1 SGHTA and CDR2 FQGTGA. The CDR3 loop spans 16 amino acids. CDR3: CASSYNTASNTGELFF. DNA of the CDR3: TGTGCCAGCAGCTACAACACAGCCTCGAACACCGGGGAGCTGTTTTTT.

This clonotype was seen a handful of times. In nucleotides, the CDR3 is TGTGCCAGCAGCTTATACTCCTCCTACGAGCAGTACTTC. Residues: CASSLYSSYEQYF. The chain links TRBV7-2 to TRBJ2-7; no clear D. Germline values: CDR1 SGHTA, CDR2 FQGNSA. This CDR3 is 13 amino acids long. The V gene lost 2 bases and the J gene lost 0 bases, with 5 bases spanning the gap.

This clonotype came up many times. The CDR3 loop is CASSLDGGFDTQYF. The CDR3 DNA reads TGTGCCAGCAGCTTAGACGGGGGGTTCGATACGCAGTATTTT. The chain combines TRBV7-2 with TRBJ2-3; 7 bases match TRBD2. CDR1 and CDR2 (germline): SGHTA, FQGNSA. The CDR3 loop spans 14 amino acids. Trimming removed 1 base from V and 6 bases from J; junction bases left unmatched: 4.

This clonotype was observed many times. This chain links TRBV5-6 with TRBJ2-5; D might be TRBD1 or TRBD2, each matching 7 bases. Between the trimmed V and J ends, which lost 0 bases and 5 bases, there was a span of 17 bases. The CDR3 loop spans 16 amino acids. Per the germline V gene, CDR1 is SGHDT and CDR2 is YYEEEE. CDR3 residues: CASSLARGGQEETQYF. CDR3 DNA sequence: TGTGCCAGCAGCTTGGCCAGGGGGGGACAAGAGGAGACCCAGTACTTC.

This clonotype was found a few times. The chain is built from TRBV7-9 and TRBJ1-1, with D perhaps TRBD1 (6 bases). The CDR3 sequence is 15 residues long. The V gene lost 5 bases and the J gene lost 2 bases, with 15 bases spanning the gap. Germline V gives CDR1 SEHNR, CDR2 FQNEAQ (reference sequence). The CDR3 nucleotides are TGTGCCAGCAGCCCACAGGGCATGGGAAACACTGAAGCTTTCTTT. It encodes CASSPQGMGNTEAFF. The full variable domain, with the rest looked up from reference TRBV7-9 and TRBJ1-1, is DTGVSQNPRHKITKRGQNVTFRCDPISEHNRLYWYRQTLGQGPEFLTYFQNEAQLEKSRLLSDRFSAERPKGSFSTLEIQRTEQGDSAMYLCASSPQGMGNTEAFFGQGTRLTVV.

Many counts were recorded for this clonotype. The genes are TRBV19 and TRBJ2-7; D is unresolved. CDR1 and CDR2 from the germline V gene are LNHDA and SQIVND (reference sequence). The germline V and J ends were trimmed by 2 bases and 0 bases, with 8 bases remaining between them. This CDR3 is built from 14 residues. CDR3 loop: CASSIRVYSYEQYF. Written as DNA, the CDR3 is TGTGCCAGTAGTATACGTGTATACTCCTACGAGCAGTACTTC.

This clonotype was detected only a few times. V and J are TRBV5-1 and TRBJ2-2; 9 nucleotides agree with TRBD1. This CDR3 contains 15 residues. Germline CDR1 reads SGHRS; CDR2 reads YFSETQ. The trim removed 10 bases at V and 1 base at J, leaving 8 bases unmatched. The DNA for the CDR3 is TGCGCCGGCCCAACGGGACAGGGGAACACCGGGGAGCTGTTTTTT. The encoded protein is CAGPTGQGNTGELFF. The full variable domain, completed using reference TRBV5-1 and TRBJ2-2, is KAGVTQTPRYLIKTRGQQVTLSCSPISGHRSVSWYQQTPGQGLQFLFEYFSETQRNKGNFPGRFSGRQFSNSRSEMNVSTLELGDSALYLCAGPTGQGNTGELFFGEGSRLTVL.

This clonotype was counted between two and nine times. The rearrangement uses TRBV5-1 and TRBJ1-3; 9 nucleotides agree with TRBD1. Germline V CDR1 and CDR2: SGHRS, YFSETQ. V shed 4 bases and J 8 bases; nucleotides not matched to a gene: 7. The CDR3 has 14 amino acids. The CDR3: CASSRTGGEDTIYF. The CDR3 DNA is TGCGCCAGCAGCCGAACAGGGGGCGAGGACACCATATATTTT.

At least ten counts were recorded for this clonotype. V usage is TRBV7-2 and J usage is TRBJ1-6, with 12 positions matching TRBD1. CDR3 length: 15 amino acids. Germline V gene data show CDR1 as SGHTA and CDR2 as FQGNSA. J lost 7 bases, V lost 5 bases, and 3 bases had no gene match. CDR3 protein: CASSEGQGANSPLHF. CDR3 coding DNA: TGTGCCAGCAGCGAGGGACAGGGGGCGAATTCACCCCTCCACTTT.